The sequence of this T cell receptor (beta chain) was determined in a study of shared clonotypes between healthy human individuals. Study-level results: The expectation was that sequencing depth would affect clonotype sharing among donors.

Clones were sequenced by immunoSEQ multiplex PCR, and TCRdb holds only the in-frame ones, with some missing. The sample includes a few million clones, nearly 97% of them seen just once. Comments on this clone: Its antigen remains unidentified.

CDR1 and CDR2 from the germline V gene are MDHEN and SYDVKM. The V end lost 7 bases, the J end lost 1 base, and 13 bases lay between the germline ends. This CDR3 has 15 residues. The chain couples TRBV28 to TRBJ2-2; D is undetermined. The sequencing sample was made of naive CD4+ T cells sorted from blood. Subset indicated: CD45RA+ positively selected. This TCR came from a young man in good health. The CDR3 region is CASTPVRMNTGELFF. CDR3 nucleotides: TGTGCCAGCACCCCCGTACGGATGAACACCGGGGAGCTGTTTTTT.